This T cell receptor beta chain appears in the sequencing data of a study of cytomegalovirus exposure and HLA in healthy donors. General study findings and limits: The CMV antigen specificity of a few CMV-associated chains was confirmed through in vitro analysis. It was in a later analysis that TCR association rates were seen to vary by HLA locus, highest for DRB1 and lowest for HLA-C. Apparent HLA restriction characterized most CMV-associated TCR beta chains in a later analysis. A list of 164 TCR beta chains associated with cytomegalovirus was given.

The CDR3 is 15 amino acids. Germline-derived CDR1 and CDR2 are SGHDT and YYEEEE. The ends were cut back, 0 bases at V and 1 base at J, with 10 bases in the middle. Points on this clone: Its antigen is unidentified.

The study ran its PCR with 60 Vbeta and 13 Jbeta primers. The table came from immunoSEQ multiplex PCR; TCRdb's copy has only in-frame clones and leaves some out. The repertoire has over 150,000 clones, around four fifths of them found once; the top ten carry 4.5% to 5.5%. The J gene is TRBJ1-1, the V gene TRBV5-6; D unclear. The sample taken for sequencing was PBMCs. This TCR was sampled from a girl aged 5-17 years in good health and CMV-seropositive. The CDR3 loop is CASSLAGERNTEAFF. The CDR3 coding sequence is TGTGCCAGCAGCTTGGCCGGGGAGCGGAACACTGAAGCTTTCTTT. The full variable domain, rest sourced from reference TRBV5-6 and TRBJ1-1, is DAGVTQSPTHLIKTRGQQVTLRCSPKSGHDTVSWYQQALGQGPQFIFQYYEEEERQRGNFPDRFSGHQFPNYSSELNVNALLLGDSALYLCASSLAGERNTEAFFGQGTRLTVV.